The following is a T cell receptor beta chain sequence with its context. Its antigen is unidentified. Trimming pared 0 bases from V and 2 bases from J, leaving 7 bases between. The length of the CDR3 is 14 residues. The germline gives CDR1 MDHEN, CDR2 SYDVKM. The data were taken from a study of T cells in localized non-small cell lung cancer. Study results and caveats: Elevated blood T cell density was associated with longer overall survival. Uninvolved adjacent lung, not tumor, had the highest T cell clonality.

Only in-frame clones appear in the TCRdb table, and some are missing; sequencing was by immunoSEQ multiplex PCR. This sample yields more than 1,500 clones, of which over 20% are seen a single time; roughly a fifth belongs to the top ten. The material was lung tumor tissue, obtained before any cancer treatment. The sequence derives from a male donor aged 60 or over with stage II squamous cell lung carcinoma. The genes are TRBV28 and TRBJ2-5; D is possibly TRBD1 (6 bases). CDR3 coding DNA: TGTGCCAGCAGTTTATGGGACAGTCAAGAGACCCAGTACTTC. This translates into CASSLWDSQETQYF.